The present T cell receptor (beta chain) was sequenced within a study of cytomegalovirus exposure and HLA in healthy donors. Study context: HLA-typed donors were the source of about 85 million unique TCRs held in an early data release.

General study findings and limits: The listing of 150 or so TCR beta chains classed them as cytomegalovirus-associated. Later work showed greater clonal expansion in HLA-associated TCR beta chains than in equally common others. In an earlier analysis, in approximately 570 donors, most V segments appeared productive either ~87% or ~30% of the time.

This CDR3 is built from 17 residues. Germline V gene data show CDR1 as LNHDA and CDR2 as SQIVND (reference sequence). With 0 bases clipped from V and 9 bases from J, the junction kept 8 bases outside the gene matches. Worth noting for this clone: Its antigen is unknown.

PCR employed 60 Vbeta and 13 Jbeta primers. Assay used: immunoSEQ multiplex PCR; TCRdb lists only in-frame clones, some missing. The sample holds approximately 130,000 clones, 70% to 80% seen once. Sequencing was performed on PBMCs. This sequence was found in a man aged 50 to 59 in good health and CMV-seronegative. The chain uses TRBV19 and TRBJ2-1; 13 bases are a match to TRBD2. Written as DNA, the CDR3 is TGTGCCAGTAGTATAGATCAAGGAACTAGCGGGAGGGTTGAGCAGTTCTTC. Translated: CASSIDQGTSGRVEQFF. Full variable domain (remainder filled in from reference TRBV19 and TRBJ2-1): DGGITQSPKYLFRKEGQNVTLSCEQNLNHDAMYWYRQDPGQGLRLIYYSQIVNDFQKGDIAEGYSVSREKKESFPLTVTSAQKNPTAFYLCASSIDQGTSGRVEQFFGPGTRLTVL.